This T cell receptor beta chain was retrieved from a study of T cells after yellow fever vaccination. About the study: SMART-Seq v4 Ultra Low Input served to prepare low-cell-number fractions.

TCRdb independently ran MiXCR on the 5' RACE reads; one entry per CDR3 protein. The sample lists 600,000 to 750,000 distinct CDR3 sequences; around 12% were seen once. Germline-derived CDR1 and CDR2 are SGHRS and YFSETQ. V was pared by 10 bases and J by 0 bases, with 14 bases between. The CDR3 is made up of 13 amino acids. The specimen was PBMCs, collected on the day of the yellow fever booster vaccination. The sequence came from a man younger than 40 who received the YFV17D yellow fever vaccine. The J gene is TRBJ2-7, the V gene TRBV5-1, with D possibly matching TRBD1 (5 bases). The CDR3 DNA reads TGCGCCGTCCGCAGGACAAGCTCCTACGAGCAGTACTTC. Residues: CAVRRTSSYEQYF.